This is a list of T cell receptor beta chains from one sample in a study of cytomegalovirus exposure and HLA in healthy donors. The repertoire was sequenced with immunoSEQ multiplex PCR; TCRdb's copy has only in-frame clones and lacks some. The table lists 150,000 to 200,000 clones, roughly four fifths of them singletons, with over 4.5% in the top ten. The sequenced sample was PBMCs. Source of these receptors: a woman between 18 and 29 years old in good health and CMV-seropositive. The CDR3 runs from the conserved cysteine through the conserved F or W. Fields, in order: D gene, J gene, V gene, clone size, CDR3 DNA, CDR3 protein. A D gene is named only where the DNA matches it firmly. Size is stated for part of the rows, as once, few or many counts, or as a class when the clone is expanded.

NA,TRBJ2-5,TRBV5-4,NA,TGTGCCAGCAGCTTGAAAGCGGGTGGAGAGACCCAGTACTTC,CASSLKAGGETQYF
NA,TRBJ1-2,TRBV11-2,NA,TGTGCCAGCAGCTCGGGGGGAACCCATGGCTACACCTTC,CASSSGGTHGYTF
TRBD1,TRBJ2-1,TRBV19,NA,TGTGCCAGTAGTCGCGGGCAGGGGGCAGGCAATGAGCAGTTCTTC,CASSRGQGAGNEQFF
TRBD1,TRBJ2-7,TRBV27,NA,TGTGCCAGCAGTCTCCGGACAGGGCACCCCTACGAGCAGTACTTC,CASSLRTGHPYEQYF
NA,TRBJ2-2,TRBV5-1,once,TGCGCCAGCAGCTTGAAAACAGGGACCGGGGAGCTGTTTTTT,CASSLKTGTGELFF
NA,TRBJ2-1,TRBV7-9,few,TGTGCCAGCAGCCCGTACAGAGTCGAGCAGTTCTTC,CASSPYRVEQFF
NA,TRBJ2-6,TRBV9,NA,TGTGCCAGCCGGTCGGGGGTTGATTCTGGGGCCAACGTCCTGACTTTC,CASRSGVDSGANVLTF
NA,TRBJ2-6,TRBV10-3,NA,TGTGCCATCAGTGACCGACCCTCCGACATAGGGCGGGCTGGGGCCAACGTCCTGACTTTC,CAISDRPSDIGRAGANVLTF
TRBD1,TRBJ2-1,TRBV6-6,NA,TGTGCCAGCAGCCCAGCGGACAGGGGCGGTGATGAGCAGTTCTTC,CASSPADRGGDEQFF
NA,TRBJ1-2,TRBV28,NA,TGTGCCAGCAGTTCGAACTATGGCTACACCTTC,CASSSNYGYTF
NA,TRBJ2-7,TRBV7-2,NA,TGTGCCAGCAGCTTTACAGGGCCCTCCTACGAGCAGTACTTC,CASSFTGPSYEQYF
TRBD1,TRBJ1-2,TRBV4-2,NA,TGTGCCAGCAGCCATCCGGGACAGGCTACCAGCTACACCTTC,CASSHPGQATSYTF
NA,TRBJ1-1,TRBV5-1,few,TGCGCCAGCAGCTCCCAAAGACTAGAGCTCGAAGCTTTCTTT,CASSSQRLELEAFF
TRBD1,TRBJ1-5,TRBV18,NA,TGTGCCAGCTCACCACCGGAGGGGGCGAGATTGAAGCATTTT,CASSPPEGARLKHF
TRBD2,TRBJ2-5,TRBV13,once,TGTGCCAGCAGCTTGATCGGGGGGAACCAAGAGACCCAGTACTTC,CASSLIGGNQETQYF
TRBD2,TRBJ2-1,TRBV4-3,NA,TGCGCCAGCAGCCAGCGTTGGGGGCAACTAGCGGGGTTTGCGGATGAGCAGTTCTTC,CASSQRWGQLAGFADEQFF
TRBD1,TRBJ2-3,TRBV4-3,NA,TGCGCCAGCAGCCCTCAAGCGGGGACAGGGGTGGATACGCAGTATTTT,CASSPQAGTGVDTQYF
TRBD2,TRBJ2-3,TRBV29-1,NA,TGCAGCGTGAGGACTAGCGGGGGGGCAGGTACGCAGTATTTT,CSVRTSGGAGTQYF
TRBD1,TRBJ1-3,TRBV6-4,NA,TGTGCCAGCAGTGACCCGACGGCGACAGGGGATGGAAACACCATATATTTT,CASSDPTATGDGNTIYF
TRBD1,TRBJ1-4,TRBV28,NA,TGTGCCAGCAGTCCCCCGGGACAGGGGGTTGGGGCTAATGAAAAACTGTTTTTT,CASSPPGQGVGANEKLFF
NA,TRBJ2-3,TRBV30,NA,TGTGCCTGGAGTGTACGGGGGGATACGCAGTATTTT,CAWSVRGDTQYF
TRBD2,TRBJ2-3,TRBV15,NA,TGTGCCACCAGCAGGCGACTAGCGGGGGTGGATACGCAGTATTTT,CATSRRLAGVDTQYF
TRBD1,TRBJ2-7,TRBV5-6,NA,TGTGCCAGCAGCACTCACCGGGACAGGGGGCGACACGAGCAGTACTTC,CASSTHRDRGRHEQYF
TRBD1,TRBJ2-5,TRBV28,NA,TGTGCCAGCGGGCCCGGGACAGGGAAAGAGACCCAGTACTTC,CASGPGTGKETQYF